This T cell receptor beta chain emerged from a study of identical twins. About this clonotype itself: Its antigen is unidentified.

The cDNA had a unique molecular identifier and a template-switch universal primer site. Via MiXCR, TCRdb re-called the 5' RACE reads, giving one row per CDR3 protein. The sample comprises roughly 1,500,000 distinct CDR3 sequences, 25% to 35% of which are singletons, and less than 0.35% rests with the top ten. Study results and limitations: Excess sharing by twins proved weaker in beta out-of-frame sequences. The analysis was cross-sectional rather than longitudinal within donors. Out-of-frame TCR alpha sharing observed in monozygotic twins exceeded model estimates.

The sequenced sample consisted of cord blood. The sequence derives from a newborn girl in good health.

This CDR3 reads CATRQQGAGGELFF. The CDR3 nucleotides are TGTGCCACCAGACAACAGGGGGCAGGCGGGGAGCTGTTTTTT. The chain joins TRBV24-1 to TRBJ2-2, with TRBD1 matching 9 bases. There are 14 residues in the CDR3. CDR1 is KGHDR and CDR2 is SFDVKD in the germline V gene. V gave up 7 bases and J gave up 7 bases; unmatched junction bases: 6.